This TCR beta chain appears in the sequencing data of a study of T cells in Graves' hyperthyroidism and ophthalmopathy. General study points: In validation, the model predicted ophthalmopathy. These predictions came a median roughly six months before onset. Most thyroid clonotypes expanded above 0.001 were also detected in blood. Separation of ophthalmopathy from stable hyperthyroidism was achieved by a 13 V-J model.

It was RNA transcripts that yielded the amplified TCR beta CDR3 regions. Initially, a first-round RT-PCR of the TCR CDR3 employed the HTBI primer set. Using its own MiXCR run on the multiplex PCR reads, TCRdb lists one record per CDR3 protein. The sample consists of 350,000 to 400,000 distinct CDR3 sequences, 15% to 20% of them appearing once. Among the patients, aged 18 to 65, hyperthyroidism was newly diagnosed and had lasted under 2 months. This CDR3 is built from 16 residues. Germline CDR1 and CDR2: SGHNT and YYREEE (reference sequence). Trimming took 4 bases from V and 3 from J, leaving 18 bases between them. The sample holds a few counts of this clonotype. The antigen remains undetermined.

Material: blood. V and J are TRBV5-4 and TRBJ2-3; weak D call: TRBD1 (5 bases). The receptor comes from a woman between 18 and 30 years old with Graves' hyperthyroidism. CDR3 nucleotides: TGTGCCAGCAGCGCTCAAGGCAGGGTCGTTACAGATACGCAGTATTTT. Amino acid sequence: CASSAQGRVVTDTQYF.